The 20 T cell receptor beta chains listed next were all sequenced from one sample in a study of T cell responses to AZD1222 COVID-19 vaccine. Clones were sequenced by immunoSEQ multiplex PCR, and TCRdb holds only the in-frame ones, with some missing. The table has under 200,000 clones, roughly 91% seen once. Material: peripheral blood, obtained 28 days after the second AZD1222 dose. The receptors originated from an adult who received the AZD1222 COVID-19 vaccine.

This chain joins TRBV10-3 and TRBJ2-2; a possible D gene is TRBD1 (6 bases). The CDR3 has 14 residues. Trimming cost V 8 bases and J 4 bases, with 14 bases left between them. Germline V gene data show CDR1 as ENHRY and CDR2 as SYGVKD. CDR3 in DNA: TGTGCCATCGCCCGGGACATGCTCACCGGGGAGCTGTTTTTT. Its protein product is CAIARDMLTGELFF.

This rearrangement joins TRBV28 to TRBJ2-3, with D hard to call. This CDR3 region has 12 residues. CDR1 and CDR2 from the germline V gene are MDHEN and SYDVKM. V was pared by 5 bases and J by 2 bases, with 5 bases between. In DNA, the CDR3 is TGTGCCAGCAGTGAGTACACAGATACGCAGTATTTT. Translation: CASSEYTDTQYF.

The J gene is TRBJ1-3, the V gene TRBV4-1; D remains ambiguous. The germline CDR1 and CDR2 sequences are MGHRA and YSYEKL. The CDR3 is made up of 17 amino acids. V was pared by 0 bases and J by 0 bases, with 12 bases between. The CDR3 loop reads CASSQDLGSLSGNTIYF. For the CDR3, the DNA is TGCGCCAGCAGCCAAGATCTAGGCAGCCTCTCTGGAAACACCATATATTTT.

The chain uses TRBV18 and TRBJ1-1; the match to TRBD1 covers 8 bases. CDR1 is KGHSH, CDR2 LQKENI, per germline. The junction had 5 bases not matched to a gene; V was cut back by 3 bases and J by 8 bases. CDR3 length: 13 amino acids. The CDR3 loop is CASSPGQGVEAFF. CDR3 DNA sequence: TGTGCCAGCTCACCTGGACAGGGAGTAGAAGCTTTCTTT.

This sequence joins TRBV20-1 and TRBJ2-7, with 7 positions matching TRBD2. Germline CDR1 DFQATT, CDR2 SNEGSKA (reference sequence). The CDR3 extends over 15 amino acids. After removal of 6 bases from V and 2 bases from J, the junction contained 13 bases not matched to a gene. The CDR3 reads CSASIGASGAYEQYF. The CDR3 DNA sequence: TGCAGTGCCAGTATCGGCGCTAGCGGAGCCTACGAGCAGTACTTC.

This clone was found a few times. In DNA form, the CDR3 reads TGTGCCAGCAGCAAAGAAGCGAGGAGGGGCCGGACAGGGGGGCCTGAAAAACTGTTTTTT. Amino acids: CASSKEARRGRTGGPEKLFF. The chain joins TRBV21-1 to TRBJ1-4; TRBD1 was called by the table and not checked on the DNA. TRBV21-1 is a listed pseudogene. There are 20 residues in the CDR3.

The rearrangement uses TRBV28 and TRBJ1-5, with 7 bases aligning to TRBD1. The CDR3 has 18 amino acids. V trimming: 3 bases; J trimming: 4 bases; junction bases outside the gene matches: 15. The germline V gene has CDR1 MDHEN and CDR2 SYDVKM. The CDR3 is CASSFTVGAGGENQPQHF. DNA of the CDR3: TGTGCCAGCAGTTTTACGGTCGGGGCAGGGGGAGAGAATCAGCCCCAGCATTTT.

This chain uses TRBV7-9 with TRBJ2-3; unclear D gene. CDR3 length: 11 amino acids. Germline assignment: CDR1 SEHNR and CDR2 FQNEAQ (reference sequence). V was cut by 11 bases and J by 6 bases, with 12 bases left in between. The CDR3 sequence is CAFKWLDTQYF. In DNA form, the CDR3 reads TGTGCCTTTAAGTGGCTCGATACGCAGTATTTT. The entire variable domain, with the rest obtained from reference TRBV7-9 and TRBJ2-3, is as follows: DTGVSQNPRHKITKRGQNVTFRCDPISEHNRLYWYRQTLGQGPEFLTYFQNEAQLEKSRLLSDRFSAERPKGSFSTLEIQRTEQGDSAMYLCAFKWLDTQYFGPGTRLTVL.

The CDR3, as DNA: TGTGCCAGCAGCCCGTGGGGAACGGAGACCTACGAGCAGTACTTC. Residues: CASSPWGTETYEQYF. The chain has TRBV6-2 or TRBV6-3 and TRBJ2-7, with no clear D. CDR3 length: 15 residues. From germline, CDR1 is MNHEY and CDR2 SVGEGT. The V gene lost 6 bases and the J gene lost 2 bases, with 17 bases spanning the gap.

The gene calls are TRBV6-4 and TRBJ1-3; tentatively, D is TRBD1 (5 bases). The CDR3 sequence is 16 residues long. In germline, CDR1 is MRHNA, CDR2 SNTAGT. V shed 11 bases and J shed 5 bases, with 25 bases lying between them. The DNA of the CDR3 is TGTGCCCCGTCAACCCACCGACAGCGTCTAAGAAACACCATATATTTT. This sequence encodes CAPSTHRQRLRNTIYF.

J is TRBJ2-7 and V is TRBV6-4; 12 nucleotides match TRBD2. After removal of 6 bases from V and 4 bases from J, the junction contained 13 bases not matched to a gene. This CDR3 is 17 amino acids long. Per germline, CDR1 MRHNA and CDR2 SNTAGT. CDR3 sequence reads: CASRTSGSFHAAYEQYF. The CDR3 nucleotides read TGTGCCAGCAGGACTAGCGGGAGTTTCCACGCGGCGTACGAGCAGTACTTC.

In its sample, this clone was seen once. The V gene is TRBV7-2, the J gene TRBJ2-1; TRBD2 matches at 10 bases. This CDR3 has 16 amino acids. Germline-derived CDR1 and CDR2 are SGHTA and FQGNSA. Trimming took 4 bases from V and 6 from J; bases not matched to a gene: 9. The CDR3 sequence is CASSWLSGRRGNEQFF. DNA of the CDR3: TGTGCCAGCAGCTGGCTTAGCGGGAGGAGAGGCAATGAGCAGTTCTTC.

The genes are TRBV11-2 and TRBJ2-1; 11 nucleotides align to TRBD1. This CDR3 spans 15 amino acids. Germline V CDR1 and CDR2: SGHAT, FQNNGV. Losses at the gene ends were 5 bases for V and 4 bases for J; bases not matched to a gene: 4. The CDR3: CASSPRDRGYNEQFF. The CDR3 nucleotides are TGTGCCAGCAGCCCCCGGGACAGGGGGTACAATGAGCAGTTCTTC.

The chain employs TRBV3-1 (or the pseudogene TRBV3-2) and TRBJ2-2; TRBD2 matches 11 bases. The length of the CDR3 is 16 residues. Per germline, CDR1 LGHDT and CDR2 YNNKEL (reference sequence). V was clipped by 4 bases and J by 3 bases; unmatched bases: 4. The DNA for the CDR3 is TGTGCCAGCAGCCCACTAGCGGGAGTGGACACCGGGGAGCTGTTTTTT. This translates into CASSPLAGVDTGELFF.

The chain combines TRBV15 with TRBJ2-2, with D possibly TRBD1 on 6 matching bases. This CDR3 contains 15 residues. V was shortened by 0 bases and J by 6 bases, with 11 bases between the two germline ends. CDR1 and CDR2 (germline): LNHNV, YYDKDF (reference sequence). CDR3 in DNA: TGTGCCACCAGCAGAGATAGGGCAGGGGCCGGGGAGCTGTTTTTT. This translates into CATSRDRAGAGELFF. Full variable domain (rest looked up from reference TRBV15 and TRBJ2-2): DAMVIQNPRYQVTQFGKPVTLSCSQTLNHNVMYWYQQKSSQAPKLLFHYYDKDFNNEADTPDNFQSRRPNTSFCFLDIRSPGLGDTAMYLCATSRDRAGAGELFFGEGSRLTVL.

This chain links TRBV7-2 with TRBJ2-7; 8 positions match TRBD1. V was pared by 8 bases and J by 0 bases, with 9 bases of the junction left unmatched. CDR1 is SGHTA and CDR2 is FQGNSA in the germline V gene. The CDR3 extends over 15 amino acids. The DNA of the CDR3 is TGTGCCAGCGGCCCTAGACAGGGGACCTCCTACGAGCAGTACTTC. Protein sequence: CASGPRQGTSYEQYF.

The V gene is TRBV7-9, the J gene TRBJ2-7, with unresolved D. In germline, CDR1 is SEHNR, CDR2 FQNEAQ (reference sequence). The CDR3 has 11 residues. The V and J ends lost 2 bases and 6 bases respectively, with 5 bases between them. DNA of the CDR3: TGTGCCAGCAGCTTATCTAGCGAGCAGTACTTC. Translated: CASSLSSEQYF.

V is TRBV10-3 and J is TRBJ2-7, with TRBD1 matching over 8 bases. The CDR3 is 14 residues long. Germline V gene data show CDR1 as ENHRY and CDR2 as SYGVKD. V lost 6 bases and J lost 4; bases outside the gene matches: 8. CDR3 sequence reads: CAIRKDRESYEQYF. CDR3 nucleotide sequence: TGTGCCATCAGGAAGGACAGGGAGTCTTACGAGCAGTACTTC.

V usage is TRBV7-9 and J usage is TRBJ1-5; 9 bases are a match to TRBD1. Germline lookup yields CDR1 SEHNR and CDR2 FQNEAQ (reference sequence). CDR3 length equals 16 residues. J lost 4 bases, V lost 5 bases, and 9 bases had no gene match. CDR3 loop: CASSRSGTGKNQPQHF. In DNA, the CDR3 is TGTGCCAGCAGCCGATCCGGGACAGGGAAAAATCAGCCCCAGCATTTT.

V and J are TRBV28 and TRBJ2-1, with D possibly being TRBD2 (6 bases). This CDR3 comprises 15 residues. The V and J ends lost 7 bases and 4 bases respectively, with 17 bases between them. Germline V gives CDR1 MDHEN, CDR2 SYDVKM. As DNA, the CDR3 is TGTGCCAGCACCCCCCAGCCAAGCGGGTACAATGAGCAGTTCTTC. Protein: CASTPQPSGYNEQFF. The whole variable domain, filled in from reference TRBV28 and TRBJ2-1, reads DVKVTQSSRYLVKRTGEKVFLECVQDMDHENMFWYRQDPGLGLRLIYFSYDVKMKEKGDIPEGYSVSREKKERFSLILESASTNQTSMYLCASTPQPSGYNEQFFGPGTRLTVL.